A single sample is the source of the 6 T cell receptor beta chains below, sequenced in a study of T cell responses to AZD1222 COVID-19 vaccine. The data were produced by immunoSEQ multiplex PCR, yet TCRdb's version contains in-frame clones alone and is incomplete. The sample lists around 99,000 clones, about nine tenths occurring once. Here the sequenced sample was peripheral blood, taken on day 0 of AZD1222 vaccination. All receptors come from an adult in good health.

The chain joins TRBV6-2 or TRBV6-3 to TRBJ1-1; D not certain. This CDR3 has 13 amino acids. V gave up 4 bases and J gave up 4 bases, with 10 bases separating them. From germline, CDR1 is MNHEY and CDR2 SVGEGT. CDR3 region: CASSSMSSTEAFF. As DNA, the CDR3 is TGTGCCAGCAGTTCCATGTCGAGCACTGAAGCTTTCTTT.

This chain links TRBV7-6 with TRBJ2-3, with TRBD2 as a possible D gene (5 bases). Trimming took off 5 bases at V and 10 bases at J, with 28 bases between the two ends. CDR1 SGHVS and CDR2 FNYEAQ come from the germline V gene. The CDR3 contains 17 residues. The CDR3 spells CASSPRSWRTRSEAQYF. Here the CDR3 DNA reads TGTGCCAGCAGCCCCCGTTCTTGGAGGACGAGGTCCGAGGCGCAGTATTTT.

The chain joins TRBV4-1 to TRBJ2-3, with a possible D match to TRBD2 (5 bases). Germline CDR1 MGHRA, CDR2 YSYEKL. The CDR3 is made up of 12 amino acids. V was pared by 3 bases and J by 4 bases, with 5 bases between. The DNA for the CDR3 is TGCGCCAGCAGCCACGGGGCAGATACGCAGTATTTT. This translates into CASSHGADTQYF.

The V call is TRBV23-1, the J call TRBJ1-2; 9 nucleotides align to TRBD1. TRBV23-1 is identified as an open reading frame with a role that is uncertain. With V trimmed by 1 base and J by 7 bases, 7 bases remained unmatched. CDR3 size: 15 residues. The CDR3 protein is CASSQCRDRVVGYTF. In DNA, the CDR3 is TGCGCCAGCAGTCAATGCCGGGACAGGGTTGTTGGCTACACCTTC.

This chain joins TRBV6-5 and TRBJ2-7; D remains unclear. The germline gives CDR1 MNHEY, CDR2 SVGAGI. The V end was cut by 5 bases, the J end by 4 bases, with 6 bases between. This CDR3 spans 11 amino acids. The CDR3 coding sequence is TGTGCCAGCAGTCACCTATACGAGCAGTACTTC. Translation gives CASSHLYEQYF.

V gene TRBV10-3 combines with J gene TRBJ1-2; D uncertain. The CDR3 runs 12 residues. V lost 6 bases and J lost 2, with 7 bases in between. From germline, CDR1 is ENHRY and CDR2 SYGVKD. CDR3 coding DNA: TGTGCCATCAGCAGCCAGAACTATGGCTACACCTTC. It is translated as CAISSQNYGYTF.